Following are 5 T cell receptor beta chains from one sample sequenced in a study of blood T cell repertoires in COVID-19. Produced via immunoSEQ multiplex PCR; TCRdb's table is partial and in-frame only. Of about 130,000 clones in the sample, roughly 72% were seen once. The sample consisted of peripheral blood. The receptor set was obtained from a man between 60 and 75 years old with acute or convalescent COVID-19.

By sample fraction, this clone is medium-sized. This sequence joins TRBV3-1 (or the pseudogene TRBV3-2) and TRBJ2-1; D perhaps matches TRBD2 (6 bases). CDR1 and CDR2 from the germline V gene are LGHDT and YNNKEL (reference sequence). The CDR3 covers 17 residues. Trimming removed 0 bases from V and 0 bases from J, with 12 bases in between. CDR3 coding DNA: TGTGCCAGCAGCCAAGATTTGTCCGGGAGCTCCTACAATGAGCAGTTCTTC. It codes for CASSQDLSGSSYNEQFF.

The chain links TRBV3-1 (or the pseudogene TRBV3-2) to TRBJ2-3; 15 bases agree with TRBD2. The V gene's germline CDR1 is LGHDT and CDR2 YNNKEL (reference sequence). The CDR3 runs to 14 residues. V shed 5 bases and J 11 bases; nucleotides not matched to a gene: 5. CDR3 residues: CASSMGLAGGGQYF. The CDR3 bases are TGTGCCAGCAGCATGGGACTAGCGGGAGGCGGGCAGTATTTT.

The chain has TRBV7-9 and TRBJ1-1; 9 bases match TRBD1. Trimming at V came to 0 bases and at J to 4 bases, leaving 3 bases not matched to a gene. CDR1 is SEHNR and CDR2 is FQNEAQ in the germline V gene (reference sequence). This CDR3 spans 15 amino acids. The chain's CDR3 is CASSLATGGSTEAFF. The DNA for the CDR3 is TGTGCCAGCAGCTTAGCGACAGGGGGGAGCACTGAAGCTTTCTTT.

The rearrangement links TRBV7-2 to TRBJ2-3; 9 nucleotides line up with TRBD2. CDR3 length equals 16 residues. Germline CDR1 SGHTA, CDR2 FQGNSA. V lost 1 base to trimming and J lost 8 bases; unmatched junction nucleotides: 10. CDR3 in DNA: TGTGCCAGCAGCTTAGTGGGCCTAGCGGGGAAGGTTACGCAGTATTTT. Protein sequence: CASSLVGLAGKVTQYF.

This clone turned up a few times. This chain connects TRBV6-5 to TRBJ2-5, with 7 bases aligning to TRBD2. Germline V lookup: CDR1 MNHEY, CDR2 SVGAGI. This CDR3 has 11 amino acids. Trimming took 6 bases from V and 5 from J; bases not matched to a gene: 0. The CDR3 bases are TGTGCCAGCAGCGGGGGGGAGACCCAGTACTTC. As protein: CASSGGETQYF.